This T cell receptor beta chain was sequenced for a study of T-cell reconstitution after alpha-beta-depleted transplantation in children. Per the germline V gene, CDR1 is SGHRS and CDR2 is YFSETQ. Trimming removed 4 bases from V and 3 bases from J, with 19 bases in between. CDR3 length: 16 amino acids. The TCRbeta library incorporated unique molecular identifiers. TCRdb reprocessed the PCR reads via MiXCR and lists one record per CDR3 protein. Among around 300,000 distinct CDR3 sequences listed, around 25% were seen once. The TCR was taken from a male patient younger than 18 who had a stem cell transplant for acute lymphoblastic leukemia, so the T cells may come from the graft donor. The rearrangement joins TRBV5-1 to TRBJ2-5; possible D gene TRBD1, 5 bases. This sample comprised PBMCs, mostly from graft donor cells, obtained 180 days after TCRalphabeta/CD19-depleted stem cell transplant. CDR3 nucleotide sequence: TGCGCCAGCAGCCTAACCCAGGGAATGAATAAAGAGACCCAGTACTTC. It encodes CASSLTQGMNKETQYF.